This T cell receptor beta chain appears in the sequencing data of a study of blood T cell repertoires in COVID-19. Looking at the study overall: Both acute and convalescent COVID-19 samples were obtained from the United States, Italy and Spain.

The repertoire was sequenced with immunoSEQ multiplex PCR; TCRdb's copy has only in-frame clones and lacks some. The sample has 150,000 to 200,000 clones; about 90% are singletons. Participant-reported clinical history was the basis for cohort assignment. Germline V gene lookup returns CDR1 GTSNPN and CDR2 SVGIG (reference sequence). The CDR3 runs 12 residues. J lost 4 bases, V lost 4 bases, and 0 bases had no gene match. The chain combines TRBV30 with TRBJ2-7; TRBD2 aligns across 11 bases. Material for sequencing was PBMCs or T cells enriched from blood (not recorded which). The clonotype originates from a human donor with acute COVID-19. The donor label of this sample is uncertain. CDR3 DNA sequence: TGTGCCTGGACTAGCGGGGGGTACGAGCAGTACTTC. Amino acids: CAWTSGGYEQYF. The full variable domain, its missing parts supplied by reference TRBV30 and TRBJ2-7, is SQTIHQWPATLVQPVGSPLSLECTVEGTSNPNLYWYRQAAGRGLQLLFYSVGIGQISSEVPQNLSASRPQDRQFILSSKKLLLSDSGFYLCAWTSGGYEQYFGPGTRLTVT.